These 11 T cell receptor beta chains share one sample of origin, sequenced in a study of cytomegalovirus exposure and HLA in healthy donors. PCR employed 60 Vbeta and 13 Jbeta primers. Sequencing was performed with immunoSEQ multiplex PCR; in TCRdb, only in-frame clones are kept and a portion is missing. The repertoire consists of approximately 250,000 clones, with 80% to 90% occurring once and the leading ten covering around 0.23%. The material sequenced was PBMCs. These receptors were taken from a girl between 2 and 10 years old in good health and CMV-seronegative.

This chain uses TRBV6-1 with TRBJ1-1; 9 nucleotides match TRBD1. V gave up 6 bases and J gave up 5 bases; unmatched junction bases: 10. The CDR3 is 15 residues long. Germline V gene sequence: CDR1 MNHNS, CDR2 SASEGT. CDR3 DNA sequence: TGTGCCAGCAGGATTGAACAGGGGGCGGGTACTGAAGCTTTCTTT. This gives the protein CASRIEQGAGTEAFF.

There are a few counts of this clone. The chain couples TRBV6-1 to TRBJ2-7; possibly TRBD2 for D (6 bases). Between the trimmed V and J ends, which lost 0 bases and 2 bases, there was a span of 14 bases. This CDR3 is 16 amino acids long. The germline CDR1 and CDR2 sequences are MNHNS and SASEGT. Here the CDR3 reads CASSEARIAGTYEQYF. In DNA form, the CDR3 reads TGTGCCAGCAGTGAAGCCAGGATTGCGGGGACCTACGAGCAGTACTTC.

V and J are TRBV27 and TRBJ1-2; weak D call: TRBD1 (5 bases). The CDR3 consists of 14 residues. Germline V lookup: CDR1 MNHEY, CDR2 SMNVEV (reference sequence). Trimming took 2 bases from V and 2 from J, leaving 9 bases between them. CDR3 nucleotide sequence: TGTGCCAGCAGTTTAGGCGGGGGGAACTATGGCTACACCTTC. Its translation: CASSLGGGNYGYTF.

This sequence joins TRBV2 and TRBJ2-7; D perhaps matches TRBD1 (6 bases). Germline-derived CDR1 and CDR2 are SNHLY and FYNNEI. The CDR3 has 13 amino acids. The V and J ends lost 1 base and 2 bases respectively, with 6 bases between them. The CDR3 loop reads CASSEGTAYEQYF. CDR3 sequence (DNA): TGTGCCAGCAGTGAAGGGACAGCCTACGAGCAGTACTTC.

This clone was seen just once. The chain employs TRBV5-1 and TRBJ2-3; 13 positions match TRBD2. CDR1 SGHRS and CDR2 YFSETQ come from the germline V gene. This CDR3 region has 17 residues. After removal of 4 bases from V and 5 bases from J, the junction contained 10 bases not matched to a gene. In DNA, the CDR3 is TGCGCCAGCAGCGCTGCTACTAGCGGGGGGGCCTTAGATACGCAGTATTTT. Translating gives CASSAATSGGALDTQYF.

The chain combines TRBV12-5 with TRBJ1-1, with D possibly TRBD1 on 6 matching bases. The CDR3 spans 19 residues. Germline CDR1 is LGHNT and CDR2 is FRNRAP. The germline V and J ends were trimmed by 4 bases and 4 bases, with 28 bases remaining between them. The CDR3 nucleotides are TGTGCTAGTGGTTCAAATCCGACCGGGACACCGAGTATGGGCACTGAAGCTTTCTTT. Protein: CASGSNPTGTPSMGTEAFF.

A single count supports this clone. The chain has TRBV30 and TRBJ2-7, with 8 nucleotides matching TRBD1. V lost 4 bases to trimming and J lost 4 bases; unmatched junction nucleotides: 6. Germline loops: CDR1 GTSNPN, CDR2 SVGIG (reference sequence). The CDR3 loop spans 13 amino acids. CDR3: CAWTGTGLYEQYF. CDR3 in DNA: TGTGCCTGGACCGGGACAGGACTTTACGAGCAGTACTTC.

The chain uses TRBV7-6 and TRBJ2-7; TRBD1 agrees at 8 bases. Trimming took 5 bases from V and 5 from J; bases not matched to a gene: 8. The length of the CDR3 is 14 residues. Germline-derived CDR1 and CDR2 are SGHVS and FNYEAQ. DNA for the CDR3: TGTGCCAGCAGCCAAGACAGGGGTTCGCACGAGCAGTACTTC. Translating gives CASSQDRGSHEQYF.

The chain employs TRBV10-3 and TRBJ1-2, with a weak D call TRBD1 (5 bases). The V and J ends lost 6 bases and 8 bases respectively, with 13 bases between them. Germline V lookup: CDR1 ENHRY, CDR2 SYGVKD. This CDR3 region has 12 residues. The CDR3 spells CAISPTGEGYTF. CDR3 in DNA: TGTGCCATCAGCCCAACAGGAGAGGGCTACACCTTC.

V usage is TRBV2 and J usage is TRBJ2-3; 10 bases are a match to TRBD2. V trimming: 3 bases; J trimming: 2 bases; junction bases outside the gene matches: 5. CDR3 length: 16 amino acids. The germline V gene has CDR1 SNHLY and CDR2 FYNNEI. Here the CDR3 DNA reads TGTGCCAGCAGTGACCTAGCGGGGGCCCTCACAGATACGCAGTATTTT. This codes for CASSDLAGALTDTQYF.

The V gene is TRBV7-8, the J gene TRBJ2-3; 10 positions agree with TRBD2. This CDR3 is 17 amino acids long. V lost 7 bases, J lost 2 bases, and 12 bases stayed unmatched. Germline values: CDR1 SGHVS, CDR2 FQNEAQ. The CDR3 nucleotides read TGTGCCAGCACCAGCCGAATAGCGGGGGGCCTCACAGATACGCAGTATTTT. Amino acid sequence: CASTSRIAGGLTDTQYF.